Shown below are 12 T cell receptor beta chains from a single sample sequenced in a study of T cells after yellow fever vaccination. Each CDR3 protein gets one entry after TCRdb re-called the 5' RACE reads with MiXCR. This sample carries about 350,000 distinct CDR3 sequences, 8% to 9.5% of them seen once, and the ten largest clones take 17%. The sequencing here drew on PBMCs, taken more than 40 days after the first yellow fever vaccination. Source of these receptors: a man younger than 35 who received the YFV17D yellow fever vaccine.

The V gene is TRBV12-3 or TRBV12-4, the J gene TRBJ1-1; 10 nucleotides line up with TRBD1. The CDR3 has 13 amino acids. The V segment lost 6 bases and the J segment 12 bases; nucleotides outside the gene matches: 10. The CDR3 DNA follows: TGTGCCAGCAGCAGACAGGGGGCAGAATGGACTTTCTTT. This sequence encodes CASSRQGAEWTFF.

The gene calls are TRBV12-5 and TRBJ2-3; 14 bases map to TRBD2. V lost 1 base, J lost 2 bases, and 8 bases stayed unmatched. The CDR3 has 19 amino acids. Germline CDR1 LGHNT, CDR2 FRNRAP. The CDR3 loop reads CASGLGLAGGGTYTDTQYF. In nucleotides, the CDR3 is TGTGCTAGTGGTTTGGGACTAGCGGGGGGGGGAACCTACACAGATACGCAGTATTTT.

The CDR3 DNA reads as TGTGCCAGCAGCCCGAGGACTCACCACGGGACAGATACGCAGTATTTT. This codes for CASSPRTHHGTDTQYF. The rearrangement joins TRBV5-6 to TRBJ2-3; possibly TRBD2 for D (5 bases). This CDR3 comprises 16 residues. Germline CDR1 SGHDT, CDR2 YYEEEE. V shed 4 bases and J shed 3 bases, with 18 bases lying between them.

This clonotype was observed a handful of times. This chain connects TRBV29-1 to TRBJ1-2; D is perhaps TRBD1 (5 bases). V lost 7 bases and J lost 4, with 25 bases in between. The CDR3 extends over 16 amino acids. Germline CDR1 is SQVTM and CDR2 is ANQGSEA. The CDR3 protein is CSARPWGRARGYGYTF. The DNA of the CDR3 is TGCAGCGCCCGTCCCTGGGGCAGGGCTAGGGGCTATGGCTACACCTTC.

This clonotype was observed at least ten times. CDR3 sequence (DNA): TGTGCCAGCAGTTGGACTAGCGGGGTAGTTCAAGAGACCCAGTACTTC. Its protein product is CASSWTSGVVQETQYF. The rearrangement uses TRBV27 and TRBJ2-5, with 12 bases that match TRBD2. The CDR3 sequence is 16 residues long. The germline V gene has CDR1 MNHEY and CDR2 SMNVEV (reference sequence). V was clipped by 4 bases and J by 2 bases; unmatched bases: 5.

This clonotype occurred a few times. This chain uses TRBV20-1 with TRBJ1-6; D remains unclear. The germline V and J ends were trimmed by 3 bases and 8 bases, with 5 bases remaining between them. The CDR3 loop spans 11 amino acids. Germline V gene lookup returns CDR1 DFQATT and CDR2 SNEGSKA (reference sequence). CDR3 loop: CSARSYSPLHF. CDR3 in DNA: TGCAGTGCTAGGTCCTATTCACCCCTCCACTTT.

This clonotype came up many times. The chain carries TRBV5-1 and TRBJ1-4, with D unresolved. This CDR3 is built from 15 residues. With 0 bases removed from V and 0 bases from J, the gap between germline ends came to 6 bases. From germline, CDR1 is SGHRS and CDR2 YFSETQ. The CDR3 protein is CASSLASATNEKLFF. The CDR3 region has the DNA TGCGCCAGCAGCTTGGCCAGTGCAACTAATGAAAAACTGTTTTTT.

This clonotype was observed at least ten times. The rearrangement joins TRBV7-3 to TRBJ2-6; no definite D call. Germline lookup yields CDR1 SGHTA and CDR2 FQGTGA. The CDR3 runs 15 residues. The germline V and J ends were trimmed by 5 bases and 0 bases, with 8 bases remaining between them. The CDR3 coding sequence is TGTGCCAGCAGCCGATCGCGCTCTGGGGCCAACGTCCTGACTTTC. It encodes CASSRSRSGANVLTF.

This clonotype has only a few counts. This chain connects TRBV5-1 to TRBJ2-5; D is unresolved. The CDR3 loop spans 11 amino acids. Per the germline V gene, CDR1 is SGHRS and CDR2 is YFSETQ. V lost 4 bases and J 2 bases, leaving 3 bases between the germline ends. The DNA for the CDR3 is TGCGCCAGCAGCATGCAAGAGACCCAGTACTTC. This gives the protein CASSMQETQYF.

This clonotype was seen a few times. V gene TRBV10-3 combines with J gene TRBJ2-7; 11 nucleotides line up with TRBD1. Unmatched junction bases numbered 16, after V lost 3 bases and J lost 0 bases. Germline CDR1 ENHRY, CDR2 SYGVKD. There are 20 residues in the CDR3. CDR3 loop: CAISDVPGGTGGSSSYEQYF. The CDR3 DNA follows: TGTGCCATCAGTGATGTGCCGGGCGGGACAGGGGGGTCAAGCTCCTACGAGCAGTACTTC.

The chain uses TRBV5-1 and TRBJ2-4, with TRBD1 matching over 8 bases. The germline V gene has CDR1 SGHRS and CDR2 YFSETQ. V lost 4 bases and J lost 2; bases outside the gene matches: 11. The CDR3 runs to 17 residues. The CDR3, as DNA: TGCGCCAGCAGCACCCTTGGACAGGGAAAGACCAAAAACATTCAGTACTTC. Protein sequence: CASSTLGQGKTKNIQYF.

The table lists this clonotype with a few counts. The chain combines TRBV20-1 with TRBJ1-2; 9 bases are a match to TRBD1. The CDR3 sequence is 12 residues long. V shed 1 base and J 8 bases; nucleotides not matched to a gene: 2. Germline V gives CDR1 DFQATT, CDR2 SNEGSKA (reference sequence). CDR3 protein: CSARGQGDGYTF. The CDR3, as DNA: TGCAGTGCTAGAGGACAGGGGGACGGCTACACCTTC.